The rows below give T cell receptor beta chains drawn from one sample of a study of T cell changes during pregnancy in multiple sclerosis. Method: immunoSEQ multiplex PCR; TCRdb's copy keeps in-frame clones and lacks some. The sample lists around 36,000 clones, around nine tenths seen once, with less than 0.45% in the top ten. This sample comprised CD4+ T cells from peripheral blood mononuclear cells, obtained in the third trimester of pregnancy. These receptor sequences come from a female donor with multiple sclerosis, enrolled in a pregnancy study. Both conserved end residues are part of each CDR3. Each record gives: clone size, V gene, J gene, D gene, CDR3 DNA, CDR3 protein. The D gene is left open where the match is weak. Rows give clone size only sometimes, using once, few, many, or a class for an expanded clone.

clone_size: NA; v_call: TRBV5-1; j_call: TRBJ2-1; d_call: TRBD1; cdr3_nt: TGCGCCAGCAGCTCCAAGACAGGGGGGTCTCTCTACAATGAGCAGTTCTTC; cdr3_aa: CASSSKTGGSLYNEQFF
clone_size: NA; v_call: TRBV27; j_call: TRBJ2-1; d_call: TRBD2; cdr3_nt: TGTGCCAGCAGACTAGCGGGAGTCGTCAATGAGCAGTTCTTC; cdr3_aa: CASRLAGVVNEQFF
clone_size: NA; v_call: TRBV29-1; j_call: TRBJ2-5; d_call: NA; cdr3_nt: TGCAGCACCGGTGGAGAGACCCAGTACTTC; cdr3_aa: CSTGGETQYF
clone_size: once; v_call: TRBV7-2; j_call: TRBJ2-2; d_call: TRBD2; cdr3_nt: TGTGCCAGCAGCTTACACCTAGCGGGAGACGGAAAAACCGGGGAGCTGTTTTTT; cdr3_aa: CASSLHLAGDGKTGELFF
clone_size: NA; v_call: TRBV4-1; j_call: TRBJ2-3; d_call: TRBD2; cdr3_nt: TGCGCCAGCGGACTAGCGGGAGCAGATACGCAGTATTTT; cdr3_aa: CASGLAGADTQYF
clone_size: NA; v_call: TRBV5-1; j_call: TRBJ1-4; d_call: NA; cdr3_nt: TGCGCCAGCAGCGTAGACGGACAGCGGAGAGGCGAAAAACTGTTTTTT; cdr3_aa: CASSVDGQRRGEKLFF
clone_size: NA; v_call: TRBV11-2; j_call: TRBJ1-1; d_call: TRBD1; cdr3_nt: TGTGCCAGCAGTCGAAGGACAGGGGGGGACACTGAAGCTTTCTTT; cdr3_aa: CASSRRTGGDTEAFF
clone_size: NA; v_call: TRBV27; j_call: TRBJ2-7; d_call: TRBD2; cdr3_nt: TGTGCCAGCAGTCTCCCGGGACTAGCAGGGGGAGGGATGTACTTC; cdr3_aa: CASSLPGLAGGGMYF
clone_size: NA; v_call: TRBV19; j_call: TRBJ2-7; d_call: TRBD1; cdr3_nt: TGTGCCAGTAGTACCGACAGGGGAAGCTACGAGCAGTACTTC; cdr3_aa: CASSTDRGSYEQYF
clone_size: NA; v_call: TRBV9; j_call: TRBJ2-1; d_call: TRBD2; cdr3_nt: TGTGCCAGCAGCGCTTCCGGACTAGCGGGTGAGCAGTTCTTC; cdr3_aa: CASSASGLAGEQFF
clone_size: NA; v_call: TRBV18; j_call: TRBJ2-5; d_call: TRBD2; cdr3_nt: TGTGCCAGCTCACGATGGACTAGCGGAGCCCAAGAGACCCAGTACTTC; cdr3_aa: CASSRWTSGAQETQYF
clone_size: NA; v_call: TRBV9; j_call: TRBJ2-2; d_call: NA; cdr3_nt: TGTGCCAGCAGCGTAAAAGCGGCCGGGGAGCTGTTTTTT; cdr3_aa: CASSVKAAGELFF
clone_size: NA; v_call: TRBV7-7; j_call: TRBJ2-3; d_call: TRBD2; cdr3_nt: TGTGCCAGCAGCTTGCGGGAGGGCGAGACAGATACGCAGTATTTT; cdr3_aa: CASSLREGETDTQYF
clone_size: NA; v_call: TRBV6-6; j_call: TRBJ2-1; d_call: NA; cdr3_nt: TGTGCCAGCAGTTACGTCCGGAATGAGCAGTTCTTC; cdr3_aa: CASSYVRNEQFF
clone_size: NA; v_call: TRBV28; j_call: TRBJ1-3; d_call: NA; cdr3_nt: TGTGCCAGCAGTTTCGCCCAGACAGGATTTACCTTCAACACCATATATTTT; cdr3_aa: CASSFAQTGFTFNTIYF
clone_size: NA; v_call: TRBV2; j_call: TRBJ2-7; d_call: NA; cdr3_nt: TGTGCCAGCAGATCGACACCGGTTTACGAGCAGTACTTC; cdr3_aa: CASRSTPVYEQYF
clone_size: NA; v_call: TRBV7-2; j_call: TRBJ1-5; d_call: TRBD1; cdr3_nt: TGTGCCAGCAGCCCAGGGGGGTTTCGTCAGCCCCAGCATTTT; cdr3_aa: CASSPGGFRQPQHF
clone_size: once; v_call: TRBV30; j_call: TRBJ2-6; d_call: NA; cdr3_nt: TGTGCCTGGGGCACAGGGACTGGGGCCAACGTCCTGACTTTC; cdr3_aa: CAWGTGTGANVLTF
clone_size: NA; v_call: TRBV15; j_call: TRBJ1-5; d_call: TRBD1; cdr3_nt: TGTGCCACCCAATCTGACAGGGATCGGAATCAGCCCCAGCATTTT; cdr3_aa: CATQSDRDRNQPQHF
clone_size: once; v_call: TRBV7-2; j_call: TRBJ1-5; d_call: NA; cdr3_nt: TGTGCCAGCAGCTTACGTAGCAATCAGCCCCAGCATTTT; cdr3_aa: CASSLRSNQPQHF
clone_size: NA; v_call: TRBV19; j_call: TRBJ2-1; d_call: NA; cdr3_nt: TGTGCCAGTAGTATAAAACAGGGCTGGAATGAGCAGTTCTTC; cdr3_aa: CASSIKQGWNEQFF
clone_size: NA; v_call: TRBV5-1; j_call: TRBJ2-7; d_call: TRBD2; cdr3_nt: TGCGCCAGTCGAACGGGACTAGCGGGTTTCCGGCGCTCGGAGCAGTACTTC; cdr3_aa: CASRTGLAGFRRSEQYF